The clone carrying this TCR beta chain was counted only a few times. Its antigen is still unknown. This specimen comes from a study of cytomegalovirus exposure and HLA in healthy donors. Study-wide results and caveats: Sequences of the TCR beta chain were said to predict the HLA-A and HLA-B alleles of most subjects accurately. When a later analysis was performed, an Asian-associated ancestry cluster reportedly had fewer N-insertions than the approximately 680-donor mean. In a later analysis, CMV-associated beta chains were mostly HLA-associated, it appeared.

The trim removed 7 bases at V and 6 bases at J, leaving 11 bases unmatched. This CDR3 contains 15 residues. Germline CDR1 is LGHNT and CDR2 is FRNRAP. With 60 Vbeta and 13 Jbeta primers, the PCR was carried out. Here immunoSEQ multiplex PCR was the method, and the copy in TCRdb shows in-frame clones only, minus some. This sample yields more than 150,000 clones, of which around 81% are seen a single time; around 2% belongs to the top ten. The clonotype comes from a woman aged 18-29 years in good health and CMV-seropositive. This chain uses TRBV12-5 with TRBJ2-2; 7 bases agree with TRBD2. The sequencing sample was made of PBMCs. This CDR3 is CASAVLPGGSGELFF. The CDR3 DNA is TGTGCTAGTGCCGTTCTGCCCGGGGGGTCCGGGGAGCTGTTTTTT.